This T cell receptor beta chain comes out of a study of cytomegalovirus exposure and HLA in healthy donors. Study results and caveats: Follow-up analysis later connected one missense variant in DCLRE1C with trimming of TCR beta V- and J-genes. Some V segments, TRBV6-2 and TRBV6-3 among them, were indistinguishable and were therefore excluded.

The PCR ran on 60 Vbeta and 13 Jbeta primers. The repertoire was sequenced with immunoSEQ multiplex PCR; TCRdb's copy has only in-frame clones and lacks some. The table includes approximately 120,000 clones, approximately 80% detected once. Concerning this clone itself: Antigen unknown.

Per the germline V gene, CDR1 is SGHVS and CDR2 is FQNEAQ. This CDR3 has 14 residues. V was clipped by 7 bases and J by 4 bases; unmatched bases: 6. The V call is TRBV7-8, the J call TRBJ2-1, with 8 bases matching TRBD1. The TCR comes from a man between 25 and 39 years old in good health and CMV-seropositive. Material for sequencing was PBMCs. Here the CDR3 reads CASKPDRAYNEQFF. In DNA form, the CDR3 reads TGTGCCAGCAAACCGGACAGGGCTTACAATGAGCAGTTCTTC.